This passage covers 28 T cell receptor beta chains from one sample sequenced in a study of blood T cell repertoires in COVID-19. Sequencing used immunoSEQ multiplex PCR; TCRdb keeps in-frame clones, though not all of them. Of approximately 190,000 clones in the sample, 85% to 90% were seen once. Sample: peripheral blood. Source of these receptors: a man older than 75 with acute or convalescent COVID-19.

This rearrangement joins TRBV7-8 to TRBJ2-5; D remains ambiguous. The germline V gene encodes CDR1 SGHVS and CDR2 FQNEAQ. V lost 1 base and J 4 bases, leaving 13 bases between the germline ends. This CDR3 region has 15 residues. For the CDR3, the DNA is TGTGCCAGCAGCTTAGATGGTCTTCCGGGAGAGACCCAGTACTTC. Translating it yields CASSLDGLPGETQYF.

This sequence joins TRBV12-3 or TRBV12-4 and TRBJ2-2; possibly TRBD2 for D (5 bases). The V end lost 1 base, the J end lost 8 bases, and 5 bases lay between the germline ends. The CDR3 extends over 12 amino acids. The CDR3 loop is CASSLGGGELFF. CDR3 coding DNA: TGTGCCAGCAGTTTAGGAGGGGGGGAGCTGTTTTTT.

The genes are TRBV18 and TRBJ2-2, with 10 bases fitting TRBD1. Germline trimming cut 5 bases from V and 2 bases from J; bases unmatched to any gene: 17. The CDR3 covers 20 residues. Germline V gene sequence: CDR1 KGHSH, CDR2 LQKENI. CDR3 nucleotide sequence: TGTGCCAGCTCATCGCGACAGGGGGCGCTTGCCGGAATAAACACCGGGGAGCTGTTTTTT. Residues: CASSSRQGALAGINTGELFF.

This clone was found a few times. Other DNA sequences from this sample encode an identical CDR3 as well. The chain employs TRBV18 and TRBJ1-5, with TRBD1 matching 7 bases. With 4 bases clipped from V and 1 base from J, the junction kept 1 base outside the gene matches. The CDR3 is made up of 14 amino acids. The germline V gene has CDR1 KGHSH and CDR2 LQKENI. CDR3: CASSQQGSNQPQHF. In DNA, the CDR3 is TGTGCCAGCTCACAACAGGGGAGCAATCAGCCCCAGCATTTT.

The chain employs TRBV18 and TRBJ1-5, with D perhaps matching TRBD1 (5 bases). This CDR3 has 13 amino acids. The V end was cut by 5 bases, the J end by 2 bases, with 7 bases between. Germline V CDR1 and CDR2: KGHSH, LQKENI. CDR3 protein: CASSTGGNQPQHF. In DNA form, the CDR3 reads TGTGCCAGCTCAACGGGGGGCAATCAGCCCCAGCATTTT.

This chain joins TRBV5-1 and TRBJ1-5; the D gene is possibly TRBD1 (5 bases). Germline CDR1 reads SGHRS; CDR2 reads YFSETQ. V shed 4 bases and J shed 2 bases, with 10 bases lying between them. This CDR3 has 14 amino acids. Here the CDR3 reads CASSPAGGNQPQHF. The CDR3 nucleotides are TGCGCCAGCAGCCCGGCGGGGGGCAATCAGCCCCAGCATTTT.

The chain couples TRBV5-5 to TRBJ2-3; D not certain. Trimming removed 6 bases from V and 0 bases from J, with 17 bases in between. CDR1 and CDR2 from the germline V gene are SGHKS and YYEKEE (reference sequence). The CDR3 is 16 amino acids. The CDR3 coding sequence is TGTGCCAGCAACCTAAGACGACAACCTAGCACAGATACGCAGTATTTT. As protein: CASNLRRQPSTDTQYF.

This clone was counted only a few times. The chain uses TRBV20-1 and TRBJ2-1; TRBD2 matches at 11 bases. The V segment lost 3 bases and the J segment 8 bases; nucleotides outside the gene matches: 6. Germline CDR1 reads DFQATT; CDR2 reads SNEGSKA (reference sequence). The CDR3 runs to 14 residues. For the CDR3, the DNA is TGCAGTGCTAGTAAGAGTAGCGGGAGGGATGAGCAGTTCTTC. Translation gives CSASKSSGRDEQFF.

The gene calls are TRBV5-6 and TRBJ2-7, with a weak D call TRBD1 (6 bases). Between the trimmed V and J ends, which lost 1 base and 5 bases, there was a span of 10 bases. The CDR3 is made up of 13 amino acids. Germline CDR1 and CDR2: SGHDT and YYEEEE. For the CDR3, the DNA is TGTGCCAGCAGCTTGCTAGGGGGACACGAGCAGTACGTC. Translating gives CASSLLGGHEQYV.

V gene TRBV14 combines with J gene TRBJ2-4, with D possibly being TRBD1 (8 bases). The CDR3 is 16 residues long. Germline-derived CDR1 and CDR2 are SGHDN and FVKESK. Trimming stripped 5 bases from V and 6 bases from J, with 20 bases between. CDR3: CASSYTGTGGGNIQYF. The DNA for the CDR3 is TGTGCCAGCAGCTACACCGGGACAGGCGGGGGAAACATTCAGTACTTC. Full variable domain (rest looked up from reference TRBV14 and TRBJ2-4): EAGVTQFPSHSVIEKGQTVTLRCDPISGHDNLYWYRRVMGKEIKFLLHFVKESKQDESGMPNNRFLAERTGGTYSTLKVQPAELEDSGVYFCASSYTGTGGGNIQYFGAGTRLSVL.

The gene calls are TRBV18 and TRBJ1-2; TRBD1 agrees at 8 bases. With 7 bases clipped from V and 1 base from J, the junction kept 11 bases outside the gene matches. This CDR3 is 16 amino acids long. Germline V gene data show CDR1 as KGHSH and CDR2 as LQKENI. CDR3 amino acids: CASFTGDRPLNYGYTF. CDR3 in DNA: TGTGCCAGCTTCACGGGGGACAGGCCCCTTAACTATGGCTACACCTTC.

This clone was found a few times. The chain joins TRBV27 to TRBJ2-3; TRBD2 aligns across 8 bases. CDR1 is MNHEY, CDR2 SMNVEV, per germline (reference sequence). After removal of 6 bases from V and 6 bases from J, the junction contained 8 bases not matched to a gene. CDR3 length equals 14 residues. DNA of the CDR3: TGTGCCAGCAGCCAGACTAGCGTTTCGGATACGCAGTATTTT. Its protein product is CASSQTSVSDTQYF.

V gene TRBV6-5 combines with J gene TRBJ2-2, with 9 bases aligning to TRBD1. CDR1 is MNHEY and CDR2 is SVGAGI in the germline V gene. The V segment lost 10 bases and the J segment 0 bases; nucleotides outside the gene matches: 3. The CDR3 loop spans 14 amino acids. CDR3 sequence: CATRQGANTGELFF. The CDR3 DNA sequence: TGTGCCACTAGACAGGGGGCGAACACCGGGGAGCTGTTTTTT.

This rearrangement joins TRBV24-1 to TRBJ2-5; TRBD1 might be the D (6 bases). V lost 5 bases to trimming and J lost 5 bases, with 11 bases between them. This CDR3 has 13 amino acids. Germline assignment: CDR1 KGHDR and CDR2 SFDVKD. The CDR3 nucleotides read TGTGCCACCAGTGCTGGGGGCGCGGAGACCCAGTACTTC. Translating gives CATSAGGAETQYF.

The chain employs TRBV18 and TRBJ1-4, with a possible D match to TRBD1 (5 bases). The germline V and J ends were trimmed by 1 base and 8 bases, with 14 bases remaining between them. The germline V gene has CDR1 KGHSH and CDR2 LQKENI. The CDR3 runs 15 residues. The CDR3 spells CASSPRQGNREKLFF. For the CDR3, the DNA is TGTGCCAGCTCACCACGGCAGGGTAATAGAGAAAAACTGTTTTTT.

The gene calls are TRBV7-9 and TRBJ1-4, with TRBD1 matching over 10 bases. CDR1 and CDR2 from the germline V gene are SEHNR and FQNEAQ (reference sequence). V lost 5 bases and J lost 8; bases outside the gene matches: 11. CDR3 length equals 16 residues. The CDR3 DNA reads as TGTGCCAGCAGCCGCCCGGGACAGGGGATGGGGGAAAAACTGTTTTTT. Protein sequence: CASSRPGQGMGEKLFF.

The rearrangement uses TRBV5-5 and TRBJ2-2; maybe TRBD2 (5 bases). Trimming stripped 4 bases from V and 0 bases from J, with 10 bases between. Germline loops: CDR1 SGHKS, CDR2 YYEKEE (reference sequence). This CDR3 has 15 residues. The CDR3 region has the DNA TGTGCCAGCAGCAACGGGGTTTCGAACACCGGGGAGCTGTTTTTT. Protein: CASSNGVSNTGELFF.

This rearrangement joins TRBV19 to TRBJ1-2; 8 bases map to TRBD1. The V gene's germline CDR1 is LNHDA and CDR2 SQIVND (reference sequence). The ends lost 5 bases at V and 3 bases at J; junction bases unmatched: 20. This CDR3 contains 19 residues. The CDR3 DNA reads as TGTGCCAGTAGTCCGGTGGGCTCTGGGCAGGGGGCGAGAGACTATGGCTACACCTTC. Translated: CASSPVGSGQGARDYGYTF. The whole variable domain, remainder taken from reference TRBV19 and TRBJ1-2, is DGGITQSPKYLFRKEGQNVTLSCEQNLNHDAMYWYRQDPGQGLRLIYYSQIVNDFQKGDIAEGYSVSREKKESFPLTVTSAQKNPTAFYLCASSPVGSGQGARDYGYTFGSGTRLTVV.

In this sample, this clone turned up once. The V call is TRBV5-1, the J call TRBJ2-5; 9 bases are shared with TRBD2. Losses at the gene ends were 5 bases for V and 3 bases for J; bases not matched to a gene: 5. Germline V gene lookup returns CDR1 SGHRS and CDR2 YFSETQ. The CDR3 spans 14 residues. CDR3 amino acids: CASRKGLAEETQYF. Here the CDR3 DNA reads TGCGCCAGCAGAAAGGGACTAGCAGAAGAGACCCAGTACTTC.

This clone was seen only once. V gene TRBV7-3 combines with J gene TRBJ2-3, with 10 nucleotides matching TRBD2. This CDR3 is built from 17 residues. CDR1 SGHTA and CDR2 FQGTGA come from the germline V gene. The J segment lost 2 bases and the V segment lost 5 bases, leaving 10 bases of the junction unmatched. The DNA for the CDR3 is TGTGCCAGCAGCGCAACTCTCCTAGCGGGGGACACAGATACGCAGTATTTT. It encodes CASSATLLAGDTDTQYF.

V and J are TRBV7-2 and TRBJ1-5; 7 bases agree with TRBD1. Unmatched junction bases numbered 9, after V lost 1 base and J lost 9 bases. The CDR3 has 15 residues. Looked up from germline, CDR1 is SGHTA and CDR2 is FQGNSA. The CDR3 DNA reads as TGTGCCAGCAGCTTAGGGGGACAGTCGGGGTGGCCCCAGCATTTT. Its translation: CASSLGGQSGWPQHF.

The chain has TRBV21-1 and TRBJ2-4; the D call of TRBD2 is as the table states it, not checked on the DNA. TRBV21-1 is termed a pseudogene. The CDR3 covers 14 residues. The CDR3 sequence: CASSGRGTANIQYF. The CDR3 bases are TGTGCCAGCAGCGGGCGGGGGACGGCAAACATTCAGTACTTC.

The chain employs TRBV5-1 and TRBJ2-6; D is possibly TRBD2 (6 bases). The germline gives CDR1 SGHRS, CDR2 YFSETQ. V gave up 0 bases and J gave up 0 bases, with 10 bases separating them. The CDR3 loop spans 17 amino acids. For the CDR3, the DNA is TGCGCCAGCAGCTTGGTCGGTAGCGGCTCTGGGGCCAACGTCCTGACTTTC. It encodes CASSLVGSGSGANVLTF.

CDR3 loop: CASSVTTTGELFF. The CDR3 DNA sequence: TGCGCCAGCAGTGTGACTACCACCGGGGAGCTGTTTTTT. V gene TRBV10-1 combines with J gene TRBJ2-2; a weak D match, TRBD2 (5 bases). CDR3 length equals 13 residues. Trimming took off 4 bases at V and 4 bases at J, with 7 bases between the two ends. Germline V lookup: CDR1 WNHNN, CDR2 SYGVQD (reference sequence).

J is TRBJ1-1 and V is TRBV2; D gene unclear. V shed 0 bases and J shed 3 bases, with 17 bases lying between them. CDR1 is SNHLY and CDR2 is FYNNEI in the germline V gene. This CDR3 region has 17 residues. CDR3 sequence (DNA): TGTGCCAGCAGTGAAGCGCTTCGAGGCTTACGATACACTGAAGCTTTCTTT. Amino acid sequence: CASSEALRGLRYTEAFF.

V and J are TRBV9 and TRBJ1-6; the D gene is possibly TRBD1 (5 bases). This CDR3 contains 14 residues. V dropped 3 bases and J dropped 9 bases, with 13 bases sitting between them. Germline V gene lookup returns CDR1 SGDLS and CDR2 YYNGEE. This CDR3 is CASSGDGRFSPLHF. In DNA, the CDR3 is TGTGCCAGCAGCGGGGACGGGAGGTTTTCACCCCTCCACTTT.

This chain uses TRBV18 with TRBJ2-1, with D possibly matching TRBD1 (6 bases). Germline V lookup: CDR1 KGHSH, CDR2 LQKENI. The ends were cut back, 8 bases at V and 0 bases at J, with 23 bases in the middle. CDR3 length: 18 residues. The CDR3 is CASATKGGEGSSYNEQFF. The CDR3 DNA sequence: TGTGCCAGCGCAACAAAAGGGGGAGAGGGGAGCTCCTACAATGAGCAGTTCTTC.

This clone was recorded only once. The chain links TRBV19 to TRBJ1-5; D ambiguous. The germline V and J ends were trimmed by 7 bases and 6 bases, with 22 bases remaining between them. The CDR3 is 16 amino acids. CDR1 is LNHDA and CDR2 is SQIVND in the germline V gene (reference sequence). The CDR3 sequence is CASTVGPALTAQPQHF. For the CDR3, the DNA is TGTGCCAGTACCGTTGGGCCGGCCCTTACTGCTCAGCCCCAGCATTTT.